Given below is one T cell receptor beta chain in context. The antigen it recognizes is unknown. Base qualities are not provided; no much larger clone lies one nucleotide away. The data belong to a study of siplizumab effects on memory and regulatory T cells (dated by TCRdb to about 2019). Regarding the complete study: The effect of the anti-CD2 antibody siplizumab on alloreactive T-cell subsets was examined in allogeneic mixed lymphocyte reactions constructed from human PBMCs. Paper-wide results and their limitations: Siplizumab significantly lowered the cumulative frequency of alloreactive sequences that could be traced to unstimulated CD4+ memory T cells. Unstimulated naive T cells appeared to be more diverse than memory T cells, and naive cells seemed to make a substantial contribution to the alloresponse. Whether proliferating Tregs from siplizumab cultures were suppressive was not functionally confirmed. Of the alloreactive CD4+ clones that could be mapped, the Treg-derived share averaged around 70% with siplizumab compared with 25% to 30% in control reactions. Because sequences below about 10^-5 frequency were poorly captured, only a minor fraction of alloreactive clones could be mapped to unstimulated subsets. Roughly 80-97% of proliferating CD4+ or CD8+ clones could not be assigned a naive or memory phenotype.

Sorted unstimulated T cells, along with proliferating T cells recovered from mixed lymphocyte reactions, underwent TCRbeta CDR3 sequencing. Fresh whole blood from ten HLA-typed healthy donors was used as the source from which PBMCs were isolated. To map where alloreactive clones came from, unstimulated CD4+ non-regulatory T cells were FACS-sorted. Library preparation used the immunoSEQ multiplex PCR assay. About 10^5 TCR templates per sample were assayed by the deep sequencing platform. Genomic DNA extracted from sorted T cells was the material used for TCRbeta CDR3 sequencing. As for how the authors treated the data: The R programming language was used for clonal analysis of the TCRbeta CDR3 data. Unstimulated samples were compared with post-reaction CFSE-low samples to define alloreactive CD4+ and CD8+ clones. Regulatory or non-regulatory origin was assigned to alloreactive CD4+ clones by matching of sequences to sorted unstimulated Treg and non-Treg repertoires. Entries here come from immuneACCESS through TCRdb and include only in-frame sequences with V and J called. Some clones fail to appear in such tables; in the studies checked, an unresolved V gene covers under half of the shortfall, and the cause of the remainder is unknown. The V and J calls and clone size were taken over from that table, and D and trimming were inferred from the DNA. This sample holds about 97,000 clones; around 90% were observed only once. More than 10% of the sample is taken by the ten largest.

From the germline V gene (reference sequence), CDR1 is LNHDA and CDR2 is SQIVND. Its CDR3 holds 12 amino acids, cysteine through phenylalanine. Solely the CDR3 DNA is kept, with 36 bases framed from the first base. Trimming accounts for 10 bases at V and 5 bases at J, while the number of junction bases matched to no gene is 7. The chain employs TRBV19 and TRBJ2-5; TRBD2 agrees with 7 junctional bases. The TCR originated in a human donor in good health. The sample comprised non-Treg CD4+ T cells sorted from blood. The cell subset or site label of this sample denotes: FACS-sorted unstimulated CD4+ non-regulatory T cells. The sequenced DNA: TGTGCCACTGGGGAGGGCGCGGAGACCCAGTACTTC. Its translation is CATGEGAETQYF.